What follows are 26 T cell receptor beta chains derived from one specimen sequenced in a study of cytomegalovirus exposure and HLA in healthy donors (dated by TCRdb to 2015 to 2018). Library method: the immunoSEQ multiplex PCR assay. A mixture of 60 forward primers for TCR Vbeta segments and 13 reverse primers for TCR Jbeta segments was used in the multiplex PCR. Not all clones reach the TCRdb copy of this immuneACCESS table, which keeps in-frame sequences only. Checked studies attribute under half of the gap to unresolved V genes and leave the rest unexplained. The sample has about 130,000 clones on record, 70% to 80% of them singletons. About 3.4% of the sample is held by the ten biggest clonotypes. Sequenced sample: PBMCs. These receptors all stem from a man between 25 and 39 years old in good health and CMV-seronegative.

J is TRBJ2-3 and V is TRBV4-3; TRBD2 matches 12 bases. Per germline, CDR1 LGHNA and CDR2 YSLEER. The CDR3 spans 18 residues. The J segment lost 0 bases and the V segment lost 4 bases, leaving 8 bases of the junction unmatched. The CDR3: CASSPRASGGVSTDTQYF. CDR3 in DNA: TGCGCCAGCAGCCCTCGGGCTAGCGGGGGGGTTAGCACAGATACGCAGTATTTT.

The chain joins TRBV5-3 to TRBJ1-2; 8 bases line up with TRBD1. TRBV5-3 is reported as an ORF; its role is uncertain. V lost 8 bases, J lost 2 bases, and 14 bases stayed unmatched. This CDR3 spans 16 amino acids. CDR3 sequence (DNA): TGTGCCAGCGGTGACAGGGGTCGCCATTTGAACTATGGCTACACCTTC. Its translation is CASGDRGRHLNYGYTF.

The chain employs TRBV5-4 and TRBJ2-7, with 9 bases lining up with TRBD1. Germline V CDR1 and CDR2: SGHNT, YYREEE (reference sequence). J lost 6 bases, V lost 4 bases, and 8 bases had no gene match. The CDR3 has 14 amino acids. The CDR3 spells CASSPGQGPAEQYF. CDR3 nucleotides: TGTGCCAGCAGCCCGGGACAGGGACCGGCCGAGCAGTACTTC.

The chain joins TRBV7-9 to TRBJ1-3, with a possible D match to TRBD1 (6 bases). This CDR3 is 15 amino acids long. CDR1 and CDR2 (germline): SEHNR, FQNEAQ (reference sequence). With 5 bases removed from V and 2 bases from J, the gap between germline ends came to 13 bases. The CDR3 sequence: CASSPRGFPGNTIYF. CDR3 bases: TGTGCCAGCAGCCCCAGGGGATTCCCTGGAAACACCATATATTTT.

V usage is TRBV11-3 and J usage is TRBJ2-5; D is possibly TRBD2 (5 bases). CDR1 is SGHNT, CDR2 YENEEA, per germline. Trimming cost V 4 bases and J 1 base, with 10 bases left between them. The CDR3 has 14 amino acids. CDR3 DNA: TGTGCCAGCAGCTACGGGGATTCCCAAGAGACCCAGTACTTC. Translated, it gives CASSYGDSQETQYF. Full variable domain (missing parts from reference TRBV11-3 and TRBJ2-5): EAGVVQSPRYKIIEKKQPVAFWCNPISGHNTLYWYLQNLGQGPELLIRYENEEAVDDSQLPKDRFSAERLKGVDSTLKIQPAELGDSAVYLCASSYGDSQETQYFGPGTRLLVL.

This chain links TRBV10-3 with TRBJ2-7; the D gene is possibly TRBD1 (6 bases). Germline CDR1 is ENHRY and CDR2 is SYGVKD. V lost 3 bases and J lost 2, with 11 bases in between. The CDR3 totals 14 residues. The chain's CDR3 is CAISDSGDTYEQYF. In nucleotides, the CDR3 is TGTGCCATCAGTGATTCAGGGGACACCTACGAGCAGTACTTC.

V usage is TRBV6-5 and J usage is TRBJ2-7; the match to TRBD2 covers 8 bases. Germline CDR1 MNHEY, CDR2 SVGAGI. This CDR3 has 15 residues. J lost 0 bases, V lost 5 bases, and 6 bases had no gene match. The CDR3 DNA reads as TGTGCCAGCAGTCCGGGGGGGAAGAGCTCCTACGAGCAGTACTTC. The encoded protein is CASSPGGKSSYEQYF.

V gene TRBV11-2 combines with J gene TRBJ1-6, with no clear D. This CDR3 is built from 15 residues. The germline gives CDR1 SGHAT, CDR2 FQNNGV. V lost 0 bases to trimming and J lost 7 bases, with 10 bases between them. DNA for the CDR3: TGTGCCAGCAGCTTAGAAGCAGGAGGGAATTCACCCCTCCACTTT. Residues: CASSLEAGGNSPLHF.

The sample holds a few counts of this clone. The rearrangement uses TRBV4-1 and TRBJ1-1; no firm D call. Germline loops: CDR1 MGHRA, CDR2 YSYEKL. The CDR3 runs 14 residues. V was clipped by 1 base and J by 2 bases, with 8 bases between them. The CDR3 reads CASSQVHDNTEAFF. In DNA form, the CDR3 reads TGCGCCAGCAGCCAAGTACACGATAACACTGAAGCTTTCTTT.

The chain uses TRBV6-1 and TRBJ2-3; 10 bases match TRBD1. The CDR3 runs 15 residues. Germline loops: CDR1 MNHNS, CDR2 SASEGT. V lost 3 bases and J lost 1; bases outside the gene matches: 1. The CDR3 nucleotides are TGTGCCAGCAGTGACGGGACAGGGGGCACAGATACGCAGTATTTT. It specifies CASSDGTGGTDTQYF.

The CDR3 reads CATSGGRNTEAFF. The CDR3 DNA reads as TGCGCCACCTCGGGGGGGCGGAACACTGAAGCTTTCTTT. The chain combines TRBV4-1 with TRBJ1-1; D might be TRBD1 (6 bases). CDR3 length equals 13 residues. V lost 10 bases and J 1 base, leaving 13 bases between the germline ends. CDR1 MGHRA and CDR2 YSYEKL come from the germline V gene.

The chain is built from TRBV6-1 and TRBJ2-2; D gene ambiguous. The ends were cut back, 2 bases at V and 4 bases at J, with 14 bases in the middle. Germline loops: CDR1 MNHNS, CDR2 SASEGT. This CDR3 has 16 residues. This chain's CDR3 is CASSEWSWAATGELFF. DNA for the CDR3: TGTGCCAGCAGTGAATGGTCCTGGGCAGCCACCGGGGAGCTGTTTTTT.

The J gene is TRBJ2-2, the V gene TRBV2; D not resolved. Germline V gene data show CDR1 as SNHLY and CDR2 as FYNNEI. The V end lost 10 bases, the J end lost 0 bases, and 21 bases lay between the germline ends. The CDR3 has 17 residues. The CDR3 DNA is TGTGCCACTAAGAATCTTTACTCTTACGCGAACACCGGGGAGCTGTTTTTT. Its translation: CATKNLYSYANTGELFF.

J is TRBJ1-2 and V is TRBV20-1, with 7 bases that match TRBD1. Germline loops: CDR1 DFQATT, CDR2 SNEGSKA (reference sequence). This CDR3 is 9 amino acids long. CDR3 amino acids: CRTGEGYTF. In nucleotides, the CDR3 is TGCAGAACAGGGGAAGGCTACACCTTC.

The rearrangement joins TRBV2 to TRBJ2-1; tentative D call: TRBD2 (5 bases). Germline lookup yields CDR1 SNHLY and CDR2 FYNNEI. Trimming cost V 4 bases and J 4 bases, with 14 bases left between them. The CDR3 has 15 amino acids. The CDR3 protein is CASSGLGGRYNEQFF. The CDR3 DNA reads TGTGCCAGCAGTGGTCTAGGAGGCCGGTACAATGAGCAGTTCTTC.

The V gene is TRBV9, the J gene TRBJ1-2, with D possibly matching TRBD1 (5 bases). This CDR3 spans 15 amino acids. Looked up from germline, CDR1 is SGDLS and CDR2 is YYNGEE. The ends were cut back, 0 bases at V and 0 bases at J, with 9 bases in the middle. The CDR3 here is CASSVGQMPNYGYTF. DNA for the CDR3: TGTGCCAGCAGCGTAGGACAGATGCCTAACTATGGCTACACCTTC.

V gene TRBV6-5 combines with J gene TRBJ1-1; tentatively, D is TRBD1 (5 bases). The V end lost 4 bases, the J end lost 6 bases, and 6 bases lay between the germline ends. The CDR3 consists of 11 residues. Germline loops: CDR1 MNHEY, CDR2 SVGAGI. The CDR3 is CASSWGAEAFF. In DNA form, the CDR3 reads TGTGCCAGCAGTTGGGGGGCTGAAGCTTTCTTT.

The gene calls are TRBV9 and TRBJ2-6; 7 nucleotides agree with TRBD1. The CDR3 extends over 19 amino acids. V shed 4 bases and J 0 bases; nucleotides not matched to a gene: 13. Germline V CDR1 and CDR2: SGDLS, YYNGEE. The CDR3 DNA reads TGTGCCAGCAGCCCCCGGGACAGCTTCCCTAGCTCTGGGGCCAACGTCCTGACTTTC. Encoded protein: CASSPRDSFPSSGANVLTF.

This sequence joins TRBV7-9 and TRBJ2-1; TRBD2 aligns across 10 bases. The CDR3 is 14 amino acids. V shed 3 bases and J 9 bases; nucleotides not matched to a gene: 5. Germline CDR1 SEHNR, CDR2 FQNEAQ (reference sequence). DNA of the CDR3: TGTGCCAGCAGCTTGCCTAGCGGGAGTGGTGAGCAGTTCTTC. This gives the protein CASSLPSGSGEQFF.

This clone was seen just once. V is TRBV9 and J is TRBJ1-2, with unresolved D. Trimming left V 8 bases short and J 0 bases short, with 20 bases between. CDR1 is SGDLS and CDR2 is YYNGEE in the germline V gene. CDR3 length: 16 residues. The CDR3 is CASSRVAEGPNYGYTF. The DNA for the CDR3 is TGTGCCAGTAGCCGTGTGGCGGAGGGTCCTAACTATGGCTACACCTTC.

The count of this clone is one. This sequence joins TRBV10-3 and TRBJ2-7, with D perhaps matching TRBD1 (5 bases). Germline V gene lookup returns CDR1 ENHRY and CDR2 SYGVKD. CDR3 size: 11 residues. V lost 3 bases to trimming and J lost 6 bases, with 6 bases between them. This chain's CDR3 is CAISDRAEQYF. As DNA, the CDR3 is TGTGCCATCAGTGACAGGGCCGAGCAGTACTTC.

The sample holds a few counts of this clone. The rearrangement joins TRBV7-9 to TRBJ1-2; no definite D call. Germline CDR1 SEHNR, CDR2 FQNEAQ (reference sequence). V lost 1 base and J 5 bases, leaving 11 bases between the germline ends. CDR3 length: 14 amino acids. The CDR3 nucleotides are TGTGCCAGCAGCTTAGGAGGGAATCCGTATGGCTACACCTTC. Its protein is CASSLGGNPYGYTF.

V gene TRBV4-3 combines with J gene TRBJ2-5, with 9 bases fitting TRBD2. The trim removed 0 bases at V and 5 bases at J, leaving 7 bases unmatched. Germline CDR1 and CDR2: LGHNA and YSLEER. The length of the CDR3 is 16 residues. CDR3 in amino acids: CASSQDWASGIETQYF. The CDR3 DNA follows: TGCGCCAGCAGCCAAGATTGGGCTAGCGGGATTGAGACCCAGTACTTC.

This clone has a handful of counts. One end of the junction is discordant with germline, which a read error may explain. This chain joins TRBV7-7 and TRBJ2-5; a possible D gene is TRBD1 (6 bases). The CDR3 has 14 residues. Germline lookup yields CDR1 SSHAT and CDR2 FNYEAQ (reference sequence). Here the CDR3 reads CASSHGTLRGTQYF. The CDR3 DNA is TGTGCTAGCAGCCACGGGACACTCAGGGGGACCCAGTACTTC. The full variable domain, in which reference TRBV7-7 and TRBJ2-5 provide the parts outside the CDR3, is GAGVSQSPRYKVTKRGQDVTLRCDPISSHATLYWYQQALGQGPEFLTYFNYEAQPDKSGLPSDRFSAERPEGSISTLTIQRTEQRDSAMYRCASSHGTLRGTQYFGPGTRLLVL.

The J gene is TRBJ2-7, the V gene TRBV7-2, with D perhaps matching TRBD2 (5 bases). The length of the CDR3 is 13 residues. The germline V gene encodes CDR1 SGHTA and CDR2 FQGNSA. Trimming left V 5 bases short and J 3 bases short, with 11 bases between. This CDR3 is CASSQKGGYEQYF. The CDR3 region has the DNA TGTGCCAGCAGCCAGAAAGGAGGCTACGAGCAGTACTTC. Looking up the rest from reference TRBV7-2 and TRBJ2-7 gives the full variable domain: GAGVSQSPSNKVTEKGKDVELRCDPISGHTALYWYRQSLGQGLEFLIYFQGNSAPDKSGLPSDRFSAERTGGSVSTLTIQRTQQEDSAVYLCASSQKGGYEQYFGPGTRLTVT.

The V and J genes are TRBV6-5 and TRBJ2-5, with D unresolved. The J call may be faulty, since TRBJ2-7 better matches the DNA end. The length of the CDR3 is 15 residues. Germline-derived CDR1 and CDR2 are MNHEY and SVGAGI. This CDR3 reads CASSLQVFGSYEQYF. The CDR3 nucleotides are TGTGCCAGCAGTCTTCAGGTATTTGGCTCCTACGAGCAGTACTTC.